This passage covers 15 T cell receptor beta chains from one sample sequenced in a study of blood T cell repertoires in COVID-19. The data were produced by immunoSEQ multiplex PCR, yet TCRdb's version contains in-frame clones alone and is incomplete. The sample has 210,000 or so clones; approximately 90% are singletons. Sequencing was carried out using peripheral blood. Receptors were obtained from a woman younger than 30 who had recovered from COVID-19.

V usage is TRBV11-2 and J usage is TRBJ2-7, with D possibly TRBD1 on 5 matching bases. The CDR3 length is 13 residues. The V end was cut by 3 bases, the J end by 6 bases, with 12 bases between. Germline loops: CDR1 SGHAT, CDR2 FQNNGV. The CDR3: CASSFQQGSEQYF. DNA of the CDR3: TGTGCCAGCAGCTTTCAGCAGGGTTCCGAGCAGTACTTC.

This sequence joins TRBV9 and TRBJ2-7; tentatively, D is TRBD2 (5 bases). The CDR3 totals 16 residues. The germline V gene has CDR1 SGDLS and CDR2 YYNGEE. V lost 2 bases to trimming and J lost 0 bases, with 15 bases between them. CDR3 amino acids: CASSVGPDGVSYEQYF. The CDR3 DNA follows: TGTGCCAGCAGCGTCGGACCGGACGGGGTCTCCTACGAGCAGTACTTC.

The chain is built from TRBV5-6 and TRBJ2-1, with 8 positions matching TRBD1. This CDR3 has 14 residues. Germline V gene lookup returns CDR1 SGHDT and CDR2 YYEEEE. J was trimmed by 6 bases and V by 3 bases; bases with no gene match: 5. The CDR3 DNA sequence: TGTGCCAGCAGCTACCTAGGACAGGGCAATGAGCAGTTCTTC. Translation gives CASSYLGQGNEQFF.

The gene calls are TRBV29-1 and TRBJ2-7, with no clear D. V lost 5 bases, J lost 6 bases, and 20 bases lay in between. The V gene's germline CDR1 is SQVTM and CDR2 ANQGSEA. CDR3 size: 14 residues. In nucleotides, the CDR3 is TGCAGCGTTCTTCGAGCCGACGGGTTTGGCGAGCAGTACTTC. The encoded protein is CSVLRADGFGEQYF.

This clone was seen only once. V usage is TRBV7-6 and J usage is TRBJ2-1; 7 bases align to TRBD2. Germline CDR1 SGHVS, CDR2 FNYEAQ. The CDR3 loop spans 17 amino acids. Losses at the gene ends were 0 bases for V and 2 bases for J; bases not matched to a gene: 7. The CDR3 spells CASSLASLAVPYNEQFF. The CDR3 DNA sequence: TGTGCCAGCAGCTTAGCGTCCCTAGCGGTACCCTACAATGAGCAGTTCTTC.

The chain links TRBV9 to TRBJ1-1; TRBD1 matches 8 bases. The germline V gene has CDR1 SGDLS and CDR2 YYNGEE. The CDR3 covers 15 residues. V shed 3 bases, J shed 1 base, and the junction held 5 bases outside the gene matches. Here the CDR3 DNA reads TGTGCCAGCAGCGCAGGCGGACAGGGGAACACTGAAGCTTTCTTT. Translating gives CASSAGGQGNTEAFF.

The gene calls are TRBV5-4 and TRBJ2-1, with 7 bases identical to TRBD2. The V gene's germline CDR1 is SGHNT and CDR2 YYREEE (reference sequence). This CDR3 region has 16 residues. With 0 bases clipped from V and 5 bases from J, the junction kept 8 bases outside the gene matches. DNA for the CDR3: TGTGCCAGCAGCTTGGGTAGAGCGGGATCGGACAATGAGCAGTTCTTC. This encodes CASSLGRAGSDNEQFF.

The sample holds one count of this clone. This chain uses TRBV25-1 with TRBJ2-7; 8 bases agree with TRBD2. The CDR3 spans 15 residues. The germline CDR1 and CDR2 sequences are MGHDK and SYGVNS. The ends lost 4 bases at V and 4 bases at J; junction bases unmatched: 9. The CDR3 spells CASSARPGGVYEQYF. As DNA, the CDR3 is TGTGCCAGCAGTGCAAGACCGGGGGGGGTTTACGAGCAGTACTTC.

The CDR3 nucleotides are TGTGCCAGCAGCTTGGTCTGGCGGGAGGGCTACGAGCAGTACTTC. This translates into CASSLVWREGYEQYF. V usage is TRBV5-5 and J usage is TRBJ2-7, with 9 bases lining up with TRBD2. The V and J ends lost 0 bases and 3 bases, in that order; junction bases with no gene match: 4. The CDR3 contains 15 residues. The germline V gene encodes CDR1 SGHKS and CDR2 YYEKEE (reference sequence).

The chain carries TRBV6-5 and TRBJ1-2; the match to TRBD1 covers 9 bases. Germline CDR1 MNHEY, CDR2 SVGAGI. The CDR3 loop spans 13 amino acids. With 6 bases clipped from V and 8 bases from J, the junction kept 7 bases outside the gene matches. The CDR3 coding sequence is TGTGCCAGCAGACAACAGGGGGCGGGAGGCTACACCTTC. Amino acid sequence: CASRQQGAGGYTF.

The chain is built from TRBV7-2 and TRBJ2-5; TRBD1 aligns across 8 bases. V lost 4 bases, J lost 1 base, and 8 bases stayed unmatched. The CDR3 length is 16 residues. Germline V CDR1 and CDR2: SGHTA, FQGNSA. The CDR3 nucleotides read TGTGCCAGCAGCTCATATAACGGACAGGGCCAAGAGACCCAGTACTTC. It encodes CASSSYNGQGQETQYF.

The chain is built from TRBV24-1 and TRBJ2-1, with 8 bases aligning to TRBD2. V gave up 2 bases and J gave up 7 bases; unmatched junction bases: 15. The germline V gene has CDR1 KGHDR and CDR2 SFDVKD. The CDR3 is 18 amino acids. The CDR3 here is CATSDSDPKRERRNEQFF. The CDR3 DNA follows: TGTGCCACCAGTGATTCGGATCCCAAGCGGGAGAGAAGGAATGAGCAGTTCTTC.

The chain combines TRBV5-6 with TRBJ2-4; D gene uncertain. The CDR3 is 16 amino acids. Germline values: CDR1 SGHDT, CDR2 YYEEEE. V lost 1 base, J lost 1 base, and 12 bases lay in between. CDR3 coding DNA: TGTGCCAGCAGCTTGTGGGCAGACATCGCCAAAAACATTCAGTACTTC. As protein: CASSLWADIAKNIQYF. The whole variable domain, remainder taken from reference TRBV5-6 and TRBJ2-4, is DAGVTQSPTHLIKTRGQQVTLRCSPKSGHDTVSWYQQALGQGPQFIFQYYEEEERQRGNFPDRFSGHQFPNYSSELNVNALLLGDSALYLCASSLWADIAKNIQYFGAGTRLSVL.

The CDR3: CSGWATEAFF. CDR3 DNA sequence: TGCAGCGGCTGGGCCACTGAAGCTTTCTTT. This rearrangement joins TRBV29-1 to TRBJ1-1; D unclear. V lost 7 bases to trimming and J lost 4 bases, with 7 bases between them. The germline V gene encodes CDR1 SQVTM and CDR2 ANQGSEA. This CDR3 spans 10 amino acids.

This clone was seen a few times. The chain carries TRBV24-1 and TRBJ1-1, with D tentatively TRBD1 (5 bases). The CDR3 contains 15 residues. V lost 9 bases and J 3 bases, leaving 19 bases between the germline ends. In germline, CDR1 is KGHDR, CDR2 SFDVKD. The CDR3 DNA reads TGTGCCACCCGGGGAGTGAGTCCGGGGGACACTGAAGCTTTCTTT. This translates into CATRGVSPGDTEAFF.